Listed below are T cell receptor beta chains from one sample, sequenced in a study of T-cell reconstitution after alpha-beta-depleted transplantation in children. TCRdb reanalysed the PCR reads using MiXCR and keeps one entry per CDR3 protein. The sample consists of fewer than 350,000 distinct CDR3 sequences, around 7.1% of them appearing once. The starting material was peripheral blood, obtained 360 days after TCRalphabeta/CD19-depleted stem cell transplant. All receptors derive from a female patient aged 2-15 years who had a stem cell transplant for Fanconi anemia, so the T cells may come from the graft donor. The CDR3 runs from the conserved cysteine through the conserved F or W. The D gene is left open where the match is weak. Expanded clones get a size class; other rows say once, few or many, or leave the size out.

v_gene: TRBV7-6
abundance: few
j_gene: TRBJ2-5
d_gene: TRBD2
CDR3aa: CASSHEVAGVQETQYF
CDR3nt: TGTGCCAGCAGTCACGAGGTAGCGGGGGTCCAAGAGACCCAGTACTTC

v_gene: TRBV18
abundance: -
j_gene: TRBJ1-1
d_gene: TRBD1
CDR3aa: CASSPRQGEDTEAFF
CDR3nt: TGTGCCAGCTCACCGAGACAGGGGGAGGACACTGAAGCTTTCTTT

v_gene: TRBV10-3
abundance: many
j_gene: TRBJ2-3
d_gene: -
CDR3aa: CAIARQSSTDTQYF
CDR3nt: TGTGCCATCGCCAGACAGTCTAGCACAGATACGCAGTATTTT

v_gene: TRBV7-8
abundance: many
j_gene: TRBJ2-4
d_gene: -
CDR3aa: CASSPRLAKNIQYF
CDR3nt: TGTGCCAGCAGCCCAAGGCTAGCCAAAAACATTCAGTACTTC

v_gene: TRBV20-1
abundance: many
j_gene: TRBJ1-1
d_gene: -
CDR3aa: CSARVGGMNTEAFF
CDR3nt: TGCAGTGCTAGGGTGGGCGGCATGAACACTGAAGCTTTCTTT

v_gene: TRBV7-9
abundance: -
j_gene: TRBJ2-2
d_gene: TRBD1
CDR3aa: CASTPPWDRDTGELFF
CDR3nt: TGTGCCAGCACCCCCCCATGGGACAGGGACACCGGGGAGCTGTTTTTT

v_gene: TRBV29-1
abundance: many
j_gene: TRBJ2-1
d_gene: TRBD1
CDR3aa: CSVGDRINNNEQFF
CDR3nt: TGCAGCGTTGGGGACAGGATCAATAACAATGAGCAGTTCTTC

v_gene: TRBV30
abundance: -
j_gene: TRBJ2-1
d_gene: TRBD1
CDR3aa: CAWTGTGHHNEQFF
CDR3nt: TGTGCCTGGACCGGGACAGGGCACCACAATGAGCAGTTCTTC

v_gene: TRBV6-2/TRBV6-3
abundance: few
j_gene: TRBJ2-1
d_gene: TRBD2
CDR3aa: CASSYGGTNNEQFF
CDR3nt: TGTGCCAGCAGTTACGGCGGGACTAACAATGAGCAGTTCTTC

v_gene: TRBV7-2
abundance: few
j_gene: TRBJ1-1
d_gene: -
CDR3aa: CASSPHRATEAFF
CDR3nt: TGTGCCAGCAGCCCCCACAGGGCCACTGAAGCTTTCTTT

v_gene: TRBV20-1
abundance: few
j_gene: TRBJ1-1
d_gene: TRBD1
CDR3aa: CSASTGLNTEAFF
CDR3nt: TGCAGTGCGTCGACAGGGTTGAACACTGAAGCTTTCTTT

v_gene: TRBV6-5
abundance: many
j_gene: TRBJ1-1
d_gene: -
CDR3aa: CASSYSGMNTEAFF
CDR3nt: TGTGCCAGCAGTTATAGTGGCATGAACACTGAAGCTTTCTTT

v_gene: TRBV6-2/TRBV6-3
abundance: -
j_gene: TRBJ1-2
d_gene: -
CDR3aa: CASSRGRGSGYTF
CDR3nt: TGTGCCAGCAGCCGCGGTAGAGGGAGTGGCTACACCTTC

v_gene: TRBV7-2
abundance: few
j_gene: TRBJ2-5
d_gene: -
CDR3aa: CASSLWGKTQYF
CDR3nt: TGTGCCAGCAGCTTATGGGGAAAGACCCAGTACTTC

v_gene: TRBV2
abundance: many
j_gene: TRBJ2-1
d_gene: TRBD1
CDR3aa: CASSWTGEADEQFF
CDR3nt: TGTGCCAGCAGTTGGACAGGGGAGGCTGATGAGCAGTTCTTC

v_gene: TRBV2
abundance: many
j_gene: TRBJ2-7
d_gene: TRBD1
CDR3aa: CASRQGVSYEQYF
CDR3nt: TGTGCCAGCAGACAGGGGGTAAGCTACGAGCAGTACTTC

v_gene: TRBV3-1
abundance: -
j_gene: TRBJ1-1
d_gene: -
CDR3aa: CASSQAKAGPEAFF
CDR3nt: TGTGCCAGCAGCCAAGCGAAGGCAGGGCCTGAAGCTTTCTTT

v_gene: TRBV6-1
abundance: many
j_gene: TRBJ2-3
d_gene: TRBD1
CDR3aa: CASSMGQGTDTQYF
CDR3nt: TGTGCCAGCAGTATGGGACAGGGAACAGATACGCAGTATTTT

v_gene: TRBV2
abundance: many
j_gene: TRBJ2-2
d_gene: -
CDR3aa: CASSADGGANTGELFF
CDR3nt: TGTGCCAGCAGTGCTGATGGCGGGGCGAACACCGGGGAGCTGTTTTTT

v_gene: TRBV9
abundance: many
j_gene: TRBJ2-1
d_gene: TRBD2
CDR3aa: CASSVGGGSYNEQFF
CDR3nt: TGTGCCAGCAGCGTAGGGGGCGGGAGCTACAATGAGCAGTTCTTC

v_gene: TRBV4-2
abundance: many
j_gene: TRBJ1-5
d_gene: -
CDR3aa: CASSQGMGNQPQHF
CDR3nt: TGTGCCAGCAGCCAGGGGATGGGCAATCAGCCCCAGCATTTT

v_gene: TRBV9
abundance: many
j_gene: TRBJ2-1
d_gene: -
CDR3aa: CASSVVKFGTRGGDYNEQFF
CDR3nt: TGTGCCAGCAGCGTAGTTAAATTTGGCACTAGGGGGGGTGATTACAATGAGCAGTTCTTC

v_gene: TRBV18
abundance: -
j_gene: TRBJ2-5
d_gene: -
CDR3aa: CASSPLPQQETQYF
CDR3nt: TGTGCCAGCTCACCACTCCCCCAACAAGAGACCCAGTACTTC

v_gene: TRBV6-4
abundance: many
j_gene: TRBJ2-1
d_gene: TRBD2
CDR3aa: CATRGLAGVDEQFF
CDR3nt: TGTGCCACCCGGGGACTAGCGGGAGTGGATGAGCAGTTCTTC

v_gene: TRBV5-1
abundance: many
j_gene: TRBJ2-1
d_gene: TRBD2
CDR3aa: CASSLVAGGNNEQFF
CDR3nt: TGCGCCAGCAGCTTGGTGGCGGGGGGCAACAATGAGCAGTTCTTC

v_gene: TRBV12-3/TRBV12-4
abundance: many
j_gene: TRBJ2-5
d_gene: -
CDR3aa: CASSLPAQETQYF
CDR3nt: TGTGCCAGCAGTTTGCCAGCACAAGAGACCCAGTACTTC

v_gene: TRBV11-2
abundance: few
j_gene: TRBJ2-7
d_gene: TRBD2
CDR3aa: CASSFRRGGSYEQYF
CDR3nt: TGTGCCAGCAGCTTCAGACGGGGGGGCTCCTACGAGCAGTACTTC

v_gene: TRBV5-1
abundance: many
j_gene: TRBJ2-6
d_gene: -
CDR3aa: CASSREWGQGGANVLTF
CDR3nt: TGCGCCAGCAGCCGGGAGTGGGGTCAAGGTGGGGCCAACGTCCTGACTTTC

v_gene: TRBV7-2
abundance: many
j_gene: TRBJ2-5
d_gene: -
CDR3aa: CASSYDGWAETQYF
CDR3nt: TGTGCCAGCAGCTACGACGGGTGGGCAGAGACCCAGTACTTC

v_gene: TRBV28
abundance: -
j_gene: TRBJ2-5
d_gene: -
CDR3aa: CASDDAIRETQYF
CDR3nt: TGTGCCAGCGACGATGCGATCCGAGAGACCCAGTACTTC

v_gene: TRBV7-9
abundance: -
j_gene: TRBJ1-3
d_gene: -
CDR3aa: CASSLAPGRGGHTIYF
CDR3nt: TGTGCCAGCAGCTTAGCCCCTGGCAGGGGAGGACACACCATATATTTT

v_gene: TRBV7-8
abundance: -
j_gene: TRBJ1-6
d_gene: -
CDR3aa: CASSLAQGMNSPLHF
CDR3nt: TGTGCCAGCAGCTTAGCGCAGGGGATGAATTCACCCCTCCACTTT

v_gene: TRBV4-3
abundance: many
j_gene: TRBJ2-1
d_gene: -
CDR3aa: CASSQVEGYNEQFF
CDR3nt: TGCGCCAGCAGCCAAGTAGAGGGGTACAATGAGCAGTTCTTC

v_gene: TRBV16
abundance: once
j_gene: TRBJ1-5
d_gene: -
CDR3aa: CASSQTAGANQPQHF
CDR3nt: TGTGCCAGCAGCCAAACCGCGGGGGCCAATCAGCCCCAGCATTTT

v_gene: TRBV7-8
abundance: -
j_gene: TRBJ2-1
d_gene: TRBD2
CDR3aa: CASSILAGFSYNEQFF
CDR3nt: TGTGCCAGCAGCATCCTAGCGGGCTTCTCCTACAATGAGCAGTTCTTC

v_gene: TRBV7-9
abundance: -
j_gene: TRBJ1-2
d_gene: TRBD1
CDR3aa: CASSLSFGRDRDSHGYTF
CDR3nt: TGTGCCAGCAGCTTATCTTTCGGAAGGGACAGGGACTCTCATGGCTACACCTTC

v_gene: TRBV2
abundance: -
j_gene: TRBJ1-2
d_gene: -
CDR3aa: CASTTPRTPYGYTF
CDR3nt: TGTGCCAGCACTACACCAAGGACGCCCTATGGCTACACCTTC

v_gene: TRBV29-1
abundance: many
j_gene: TRBJ2-1
d_gene: -
CDR3aa: CSGGVRGYNEQFF
CDR3nt: TGCAGCGGTGGGGTCAGGGGCTACAATGAGCAGTTCTTC

v_gene: TRBV11-1
abundance: -
j_gene: TRBJ1-2
d_gene: -
CDR3aa: CASSLVGRIYFDPEGYTF
CDR3nt: TGTGCCAGCAGCTTAGTGGGACGGATCTACTTCGACCCAGAGGGCTACACCTTC

v_gene: TRBV5-1
abundance: few
j_gene: TRBJ2-7
d_gene: -
CDR3aa: CASSIVGSYEQYF
CDR3nt: TGCGCCAGCAGTATCGTAGGCTCCTACGAGCAGTACTTC

v_gene: TRBV2
abundance: -
j_gene: TRBJ1-2
d_gene: -
CDR3aa: CASSETRLSDGYTF
CDR3nt: TGTGCCAGCAGTGAAACGCGGCTCTCGGATGGCTACACCTTC

v_gene: TRBV12-3/TRBV12-4
abundance: many
j_gene: TRBJ2-1
d_gene: -
CDR3aa: CASSTQGPNEQFF
CDR3nt: TGTGCCAGCAGTACTCAGGGTCCGAATGAGCAGTTCTTC

v_gene: TRBV9
abundance: many
j_gene: TRBJ2-7
d_gene: -
CDR3aa: CASSVDALLSEQYF
CDR3nt: TGTGCCAGCAGCGTAGATGCACTTCTTTCCGAGCAGTACTTC

v_gene: TRBV19
abundance: -
j_gene: TRBJ2-3
d_gene: TRBD2
CDR3aa: CASKRGVTDTQYF
CDR3nt: TGTGCCAGTAAGCGGGGGGTCACAGATACGCAGTATTTT

v_gene: TRBV6-6
abundance: many
j_gene: TRBJ1-1
d_gene: -
CDR3aa: CASKGTEAFF
CDR3nt: TGTGCCAGCAAGGGGACTGAAGCTTTCTTT

v_gene: TRBV28
abundance: few
j_gene: TRBJ2-1
d_gene: -
CDR3aa: CASSRGAEGHNEQFF
CDR3nt: TGTGCCAGCAGCCGTGGTGCCGAGGGACACAATGAGCAGTTCTTC

v_gene: TRBV13
abundance: few
j_gene: TRBJ2-7
d_gene: TRBD2
CDR3aa: CASSWTSGEPILPYEQYF
CDR3nt: TGTGCCAGCAGCTGGACTAGCGGGGAGCCTATTCTTCCTTACGAGCAGTACTTC

v_gene: TRBV7-2
abundance: many
j_gene: TRBJ2-3
d_gene: -
CDR3aa: CASSVQRPDTQYF
CDR3nt: TGTGCCAGCAGCGTTCAAAGACCAGATACGCAGTATTTT

v_gene: TRBV7-9
abundance: many
j_gene: TRBJ2-1
d_gene: -
CDR3aa: CASSPGGGRSHEQFF
CDR3nt: TGTGCCAGCAGTCCAGGAGGGGGCCGATCCCATGAGCAGTTCTTC

v_gene: TRBV12-3/TRBV12-4
abundance: many
j_gene: TRBJ1-2
d_gene: TRBD1
CDR3aa: CASSPNTGTGVNYGYTF
CDR3nt: TGTGCCAGCAGTCCCAATACCGGGACAGGGGTTAACTATGGCTACACCTTC

v_gene: TRBV6-6
abundance: -
j_gene: TRBJ1-2
d_gene: -
CDR3aa: CASSGGLVQNYGYTF
CDR3nt: TGTGCCAGCAGTGGGGGACTCGTCCAGAACTATGGCTACACCTTC

v_gene: TRBV29-1
abundance: many
j_gene: TRBJ2-1
d_gene: TRBD2
CDR3aa: CSVGVPGGPWDEQFF
CDR3nt: TGCAGCGTTGGAGTCCCGGGAGGGCCCTGGGATGAGCAGTTCTTC

v_gene: TRBV20-1
abundance: few
j_gene: TRBJ2-4
d_gene: -
CDR3aa: CSAMVAATLNIQYF
CDR3nt: TGCAGTGCTATGGTTGCGGCAACCTTAAACATTCAGTACTTC